This T cell receptor (beta chain) is drawn from a study of human T cells and chemical hapten exposure. Looking at the study overall: Chiefly women, the patients showed alopecia areata, totalis or universalis.

Library preparation tagged each individual cDNA molecule with a unique molecular identifier. One entry per CDR3 protein, called by TCRdb with MiXCR from the RACE reads. Of about 96,000 distinct CDR3 sequences in the sample, roughly a tenth were seen once. This clonotype was counted between two and nine times. This CDR3 has 16 amino acids. V lost 5 bases and J 0 bases, leaving 17 bases between the germline ends. From germline, CDR1 is SEHNR and CDR2 FQNEAQ (reference sequence). Time point of the sample: patch test 2, 6 weeks after DPC sensitization. Treatment specified: therapeutic diphenylcyclopropenone sensitization with weekly scalp DPC. Blood draws came first, before each patch test.

The chain employs TRBV7-9 and TRBJ2-7; weak D call: TRBD2 (6 bases). The sequence was collected from a woman in her 40s with alopecia areata. Some clones in this sample may be carry-over from other donors' samples. The sequenced sample was whole blood, obtained in connection with sensitization to the hapten diphenylcyclopropenone (DPC). The CDR3 DNA reads TGTGCCAGCAGCCCGAAGGAGGGCGCGTTCTCCTACGAGCAGTACTTC. It codes for CASSPKEGAFSYEQYF.